This TCR beta chain was identified in a study of STAT5B mutations in CD4+ large granular lymphocyte leukemia. Turning to the study itself: Healthy donors showed HLA-associated enrichment of the CDR3 'QG' motif.

Per the original methods: The detection floor for productive clonotype frequency was 2.59 x 10-5. Method: immunoSEQ multiplex PCR; TCRdb's copy keeps in-frame clones and lacks some. V and J calls and clone size follow that table, whereas D and trimming were derived from the DNA. The sample gives about 35,000 clones, more than 80% of which show up once; nearly 4.5% is in the top ten. Trimming pared 6 bases from V and 5 bases from J, leaving 19 bases between. The CDR3 is 15 residues long. Germline CDR1 LNHDA, CDR2 SQIVND (reference sequence). Note on this clone: Its antigen is undetermined.

Study-wide results and limits: Higher CD4+ than CD8+ T-LGLL clonality might reflect small sample size.

The J gene is TRBJ1-1, the V gene TRBV19; the D gene is possibly TRBD1 (6 bases). The TCR comes from a human donor in good health. The sequenced material came from CD4+ T cells from blood buffy coats. The CDR3 bases are TGTGCCAGTAGACTTGGACAGAGCGGACGGACTGAAGCTTTCTTT. This translates into CASRLGQSGRTEAFF.